This TCR beta chain stems from a study of cytomegalovirus exposure and HLA in healthy donors (dated by TCRdb to 2016 to 2017). Background for the entire study: The approximately 710 repertoires of the first cohort and the 120 validation repertoires were produced on the same platform, according to a later analysis. The study combined high-throughput TCR immunosequencing, statistical association of individual TCRs with disease status, and machine learning to predict cytomegalovirus infection status. A separate validation cohort of roughly 120 different subjects was used in addition to the roughly 670-subject first cohort. The study was designed to test whether signatures of past pathogen exposure could be identified by cataloging public T cell receptors.

About this clone itself: This clone's antigen is unknown. One base away there is no much larger clone; base qualities are not given.

The paper as a whole reports these results and caveats: Most TCR sequences were seen in very few donors, while some public TCRs were found in many individuals. In a later analysis, TCRs clustered in the first cohort were found to also tend to co-occur in the 130 or so validation repertoires, with approximately 94% of cluster scores above 0. According to the authors, the approach could potentially be generalized to other disease states and immunological phenotypes. In both the original and validation cohorts, the classifier was reported to diagnose cytomegalovirus status with high specificity and sensitivity. Three of the identified cytomegalovirus-associated TCR beta chains were confirmed in vitro to be specific for cytomegalovirus antigens. The validation cohort had no HLA typing available for a later analysis, so co-occurrence within that cohort was assessed over all 130 or so repertoires. The study listed approximately 150 TCR beta chains as associated with cytomegalovirus.

Receptors were amplified or captured by the immunoSEQ multiplex PCR assay. As for the authors' bioinformatics: A statistical classification framework was built for diagnosing cytomegalovirus status from the catalog of TCR beta chain sequences. This immuneACCESS table, as held by TCRdb, lists in-frame sequences with V and J called but not all clones. Of the missing ones, under half trace to an unresolved V gene in checked studies; the others have no known cause. V and J calls and clone size are as listed in that table; D and trimming were resolved from the DNA. The table for this sample lists 100,000 to 150,000 clones; roughly nine tenths of them were counted only once. The ten most abundant clones make up 1.1% of the sample. As encoded in the germline V gene (reference sequence), CDR1 is MNHEY while CDR2 is SMNVEV. From cysteine to phenylalanine, the CDR3 is 17 amino acids long. Solely the CDR3 DNA is kept, with 51 bases framed from the first base. Germline trimming: 8 bases from V, 5 bases from J; junction bases outside gene matches: 10.

The donors were included in the validation cohort of over a hundred subjects, a group kept apart from the approximately 670-subject first cohort. The sequenced material came from PBMCs. Recombination connected TRBV27 to TRBJ2-3, and 16 bases in between align with TRBD2. The clonotype was recovered from a woman between 18 and 30 years old in good health and CMV-seronegative. The DNA sequence is as follows: TGTGCCAGCCGGGGACTAGCGGGGGGGAGGTCACGAGATACGCAGTATTTT. This translates into CASRGLAGGRSRDTQYF.